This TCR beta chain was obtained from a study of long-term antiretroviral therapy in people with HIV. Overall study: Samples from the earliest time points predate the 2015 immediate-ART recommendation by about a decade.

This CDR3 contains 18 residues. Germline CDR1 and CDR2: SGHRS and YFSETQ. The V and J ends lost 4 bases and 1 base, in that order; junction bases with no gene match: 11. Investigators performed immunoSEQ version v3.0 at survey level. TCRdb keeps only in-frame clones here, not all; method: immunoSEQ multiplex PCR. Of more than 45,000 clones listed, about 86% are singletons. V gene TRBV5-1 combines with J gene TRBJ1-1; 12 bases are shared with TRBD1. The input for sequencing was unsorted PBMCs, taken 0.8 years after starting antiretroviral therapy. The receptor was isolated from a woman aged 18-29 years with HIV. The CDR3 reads CASSPRDRGRTSNTEAFF. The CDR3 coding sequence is TGCGCCAGCAGCCCGCGGGACAGGGGGCGAACCTCGAACACTGAAGCTTTCTTT.